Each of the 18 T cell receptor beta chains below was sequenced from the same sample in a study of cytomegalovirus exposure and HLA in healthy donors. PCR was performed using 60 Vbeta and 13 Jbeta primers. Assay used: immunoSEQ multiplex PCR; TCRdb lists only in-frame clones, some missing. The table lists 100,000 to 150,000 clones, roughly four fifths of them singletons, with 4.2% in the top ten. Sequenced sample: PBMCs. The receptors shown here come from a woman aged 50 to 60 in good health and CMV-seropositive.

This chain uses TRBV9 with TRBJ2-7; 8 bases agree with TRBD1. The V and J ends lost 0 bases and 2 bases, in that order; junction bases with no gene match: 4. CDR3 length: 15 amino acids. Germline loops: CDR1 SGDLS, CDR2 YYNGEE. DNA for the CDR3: TGTGCCAGCAGCGTAGCCAGGGGGCATACCTACGAGCAGTACTTC. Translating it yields CASSVARGHTYEQYF.

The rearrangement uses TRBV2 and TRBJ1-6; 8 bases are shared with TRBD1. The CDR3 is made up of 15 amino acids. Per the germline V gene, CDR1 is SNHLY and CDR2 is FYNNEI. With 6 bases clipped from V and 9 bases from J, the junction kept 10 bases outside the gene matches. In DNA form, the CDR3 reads TGTGCCAGCAGCGGTGTGGGGACAGGAGGTTCACCCCTCCACTTT. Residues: CASSGVGTGGSPLHF.

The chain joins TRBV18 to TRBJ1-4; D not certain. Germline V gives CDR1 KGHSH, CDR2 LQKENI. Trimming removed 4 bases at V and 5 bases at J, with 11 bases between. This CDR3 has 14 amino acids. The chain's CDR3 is CASSQTDANEKLFF. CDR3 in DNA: TGTGCCAGCTCACAGACTGACGCCAATGAAAAACTGTTTTTT.

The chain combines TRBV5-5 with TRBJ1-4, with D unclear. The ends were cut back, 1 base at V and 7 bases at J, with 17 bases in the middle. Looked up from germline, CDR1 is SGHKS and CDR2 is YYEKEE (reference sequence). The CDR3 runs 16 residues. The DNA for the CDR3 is TGTGCCAGCAGCTTGAGATCCGGCGGTCTCGGTGAAAAACTGTTTTTT. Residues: CASSLRSGGLGEKLFF.

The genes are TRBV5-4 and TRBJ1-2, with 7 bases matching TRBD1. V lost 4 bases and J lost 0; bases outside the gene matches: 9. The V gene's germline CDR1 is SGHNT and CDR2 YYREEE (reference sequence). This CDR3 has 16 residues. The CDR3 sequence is CASSSWGQKTNYGYTF. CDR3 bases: TGTGCCAGCAGCAGCTGGGGACAGAAAACTAACTATGGCTACACCTTC.

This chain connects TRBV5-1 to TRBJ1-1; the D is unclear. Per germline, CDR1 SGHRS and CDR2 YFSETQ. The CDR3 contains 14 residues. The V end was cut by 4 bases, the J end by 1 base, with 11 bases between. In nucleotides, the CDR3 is TGCGCCAGCAGCCCCGGGGATAGGAACACTGAAGCTTTCTTT. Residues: CASSPGDRNTEAFF.

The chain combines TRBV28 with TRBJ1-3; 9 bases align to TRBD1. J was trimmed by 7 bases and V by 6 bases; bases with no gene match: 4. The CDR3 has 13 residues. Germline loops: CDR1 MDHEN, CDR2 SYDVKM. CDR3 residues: CASRFDRGNTIYF. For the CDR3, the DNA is TGTGCCAGCAGATTCGACAGGGGGAACACCATATATTTT.

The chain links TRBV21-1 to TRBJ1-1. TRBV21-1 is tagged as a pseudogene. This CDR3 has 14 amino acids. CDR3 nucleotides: TGTGCCAGCAGCAAACCAGGAGGAGGGTTTGAAGCTTTCTTT. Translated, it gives CASSKPGGGFEAFF.

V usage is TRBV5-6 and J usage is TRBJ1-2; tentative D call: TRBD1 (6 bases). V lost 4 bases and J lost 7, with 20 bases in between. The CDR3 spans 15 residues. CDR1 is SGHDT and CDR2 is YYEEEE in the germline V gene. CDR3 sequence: CASSNTGWIEPGYTF. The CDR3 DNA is TGTGCCAGCAGCAATACAGGGTGGATTGAGCCTGGCTACACCTTC.

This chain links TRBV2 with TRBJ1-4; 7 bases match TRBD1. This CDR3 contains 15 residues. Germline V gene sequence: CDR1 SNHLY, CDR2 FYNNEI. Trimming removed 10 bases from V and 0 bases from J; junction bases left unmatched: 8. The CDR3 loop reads CAILRGPATNEKLFF. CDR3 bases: TGTGCCATCCTAAGGGGGCCGGCAACTAATGAAAAACTGTTTTTT.

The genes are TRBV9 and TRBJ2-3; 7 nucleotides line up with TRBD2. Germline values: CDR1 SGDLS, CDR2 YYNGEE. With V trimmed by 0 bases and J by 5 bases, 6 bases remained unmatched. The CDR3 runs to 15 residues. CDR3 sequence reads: CASSVVASGLDTQYF. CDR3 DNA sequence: TGTGCCAGCAGCGTAGTAGCTAGCGGCCTAGATACGCAGTATTTT.

Here the CDR3 reads CSASLVYGYTF. CDR3 coding DNA: TGCAGTGCTAGCCTCGTATATGGCTACACCTTC. The genes are TRBV20-1 and TRBJ1-2; D call uncertain. The CDR3 runs 11 residues. The germline V gene has CDR1 DFQATT and CDR2 SNEGSKA (reference sequence). Trimming took off 3 bases at V and 5 bases at J, with 7 bases between the two ends.

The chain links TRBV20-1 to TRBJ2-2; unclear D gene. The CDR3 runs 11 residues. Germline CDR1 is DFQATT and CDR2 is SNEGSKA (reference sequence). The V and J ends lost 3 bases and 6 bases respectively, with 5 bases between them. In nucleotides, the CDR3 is TGCAGTGCTAGCTTCTCCGGGGAGCTGTTTTTT. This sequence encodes CSASFSGELFF.

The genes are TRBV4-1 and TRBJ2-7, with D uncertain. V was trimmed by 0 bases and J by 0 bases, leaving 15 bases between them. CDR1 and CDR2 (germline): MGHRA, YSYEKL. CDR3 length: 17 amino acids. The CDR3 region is CASSQDLIAADSYEQYF. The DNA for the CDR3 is TGCGCCAGCAGCCAAGATCTTATTGCGGCAGACTCCTACGAGCAGTACTTC.

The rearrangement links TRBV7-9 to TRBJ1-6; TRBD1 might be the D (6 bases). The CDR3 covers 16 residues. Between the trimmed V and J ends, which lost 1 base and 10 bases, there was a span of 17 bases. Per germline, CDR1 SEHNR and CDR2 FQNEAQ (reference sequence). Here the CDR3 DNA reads TGTGCCAGCAGCTTAGACGGCAGGGGCCGCCGATCACCCCTCCACTTT. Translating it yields CASSLDGRGRRSPLHF.

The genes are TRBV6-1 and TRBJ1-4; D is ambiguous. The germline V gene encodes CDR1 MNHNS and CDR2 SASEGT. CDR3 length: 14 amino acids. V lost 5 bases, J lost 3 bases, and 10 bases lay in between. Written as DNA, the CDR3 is TGTGCCAGCAGTCGAAGTAGATCTAATGAAAAACTGTTTTTT. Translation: CASSRSRSNEKLFF.

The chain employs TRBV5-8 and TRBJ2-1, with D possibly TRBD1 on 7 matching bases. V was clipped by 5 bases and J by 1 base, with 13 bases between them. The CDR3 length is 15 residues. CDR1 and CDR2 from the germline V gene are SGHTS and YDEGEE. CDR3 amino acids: CASREGASSYNEQFF. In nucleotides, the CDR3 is TGTGCCAGCAGGGAGGGGGCCAGTTCCTACAATGAGCAGTTCTTC.

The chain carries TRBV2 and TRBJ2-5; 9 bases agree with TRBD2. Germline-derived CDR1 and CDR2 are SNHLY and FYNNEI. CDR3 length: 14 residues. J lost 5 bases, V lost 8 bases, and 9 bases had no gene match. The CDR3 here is CASQPRGGVETQYF. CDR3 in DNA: TGTGCCAGCCAGCCGCGGGGGGGCGTGGAGACCCAGTACTTC.